This TCR beta chain originates from a study of PD-1 blockade in classical Hodgkin lymphoma. Broader study findings: Diversity in CD4+ TCRs, unlike that measured in CD8+ TCRs, had risen significantly by C4D1.

Relapse after autologous stem cell transplantation occurred in every patient, and brentuximab vedotin exposure varied. Only in-frame clones appear in the TCRdb table, and some are missing; sequencing was by immunoSEQ multiplex PCR. The profile shows under 25,000 clones, 77% of them singletons. CDR1 is MNHEY, CDR2 SVGAGI, per germline. V gave up 1 base and J gave up 5 bases, with 12 bases separating them. The CDR3 consists of 15 residues. About this clone: Its antigen remains unidentified.

The V call is TRBV6-5, the J call TRBJ1-5; weak D call: TRBD1 (6 bases). The origin of this receptor is a human donor with classical Hodgkin lymphoma. This specimen was peripheral blood mononuclear cells (PBMCs), taken before the second cycle of nivolumab. The CDR3 region is CASSYWQGSDQPQHF. The CDR3 DNA is TGTGCCAGCAGTTACTGGCAGGGGAGTGATCAGCCCCAGCATTTT.